The 12 T cell receptor beta chains in this list originate from one sample, sequenced in a study of blood T cell repertoires in COVID-19. This table comes from immunoSEQ multiplex PCR, and its TCRdb copy is limited to in-frame clones, with some not included. Of fewer than 250,000 clones detected, roughly 80% appear once; the ten largest clones hold 9.5% to 15%. Specimen: peripheral blood. All receptors derive from a woman aged 45-65 years with acute or convalescent COVID-19.

The table lists this clone with a few counts. The chain links TRBV29-1 to TRBJ2-2; D is unclear. The CDR3 extends over 11 amino acids. The germline V gene encodes CDR1 SQVTM and CDR2 ANQGSEA. Trimming cost V 7 bases and J 4 bases, with 7 bases left between them. CDR3 DNA: TGCAGCGCTCAGTCCACCGGGGAGCTGTTTTTT. This translates into CSAQSTGELFF.

This sequence joins TRBV12-3 or TRBV12-4 and TRBJ1-2; weak D call: TRBD1 (5 bases). This CDR3 contains 12 residues. Trimming removed 3 bases from V and 5 bases from J, with 7 bases in between. The CDR3 spells CASSFGGYGYTF. The CDR3 coding sequence is TGTGCCAGCAGTTTCGGGGGGTATGGCTACACCTTC.

This clone occurred a few times. This rearrangement joins TRBV9 to TRBJ1-4; D may be TRBD1 (5 bases). The V gene lost 0 bases and the J gene lost 8 bases, with 11 bases spanning the gap. This CDR3 is 14 amino acids long. Germline values: CDR1 SGDLS, CDR2 YYNGEE. The CDR3 DNA reads TGTGCCAGCAGCGTAGGGGGGGTAGACGAAAAACTGTTTTTT. It translates to CASSVGGVDEKLFF.

J is TRBJ2-1 and V is TRBV5-1; 7 bases are shared with TRBD2. Germline lookup yields CDR1 SGHRS and CDR2 YFSETQ. Trimming cost V 5 bases and J 3 bases; bases outside gene matches: 11. There are 16 residues in the CDR3. The CDR3 is CASRDLTSAVYNEQFF. CDR3 nucleotide sequence: TGCGCCAGCAGGGACTTAACTAGCGCGGTCTACAATGAGCAGTTCTTC.

The chain carries TRBV19 and TRBJ2-3, with 8 bases identical to TRBD1. CDR3 length: 15 residues. In germline, CDR1 is LNHDA, CDR2 SQIVND (reference sequence). V was pared by 5 bases and J by 6 bases, with 10 bases of the junction left unmatched. CDR3 sequence (DNA): TGTGCCAGTAGTCGTTTACAGGGGGTCGGGGATACGCAGTATTTT. It codes for CASSRLQGVGDTQYF.

V and J are TRBV6-5 and TRBJ1-6, with 7 bases that match TRBD1. Germline V lookup: CDR1 MNHEY, CDR2 SVGAGI. The CDR3 consists of 13 residues. The ends lost 6 bases at V and 7 bases at J; junction bases unmatched: 3. The CDR3 spells CASSNRGNSPLHF. The CDR3 region has the DNA TGTGCCAGCAGCAACAGGGGAAATTCACCCCTCCACTTT.

In its sample, this clone was seen a few times. This rearrangement joins TRBV30 to TRBJ2-7; D possibly corresponds to TRBD1 (6 bases). The CDR3 consists of 12 residues. Deletions cut 3 bases from V and 9 bases from J, with 15 bases between. From germline, CDR1 is GTSNPN and CDR2 SVGIG (reference sequence). CDR3 sequence (DNA): TGTGCCTGGAGGGTAACAGGGATTGCGCAGTACTTC. Translated, it gives CAWRVTGIAQYF.

The rearrangement links TRBV28 to TRBJ1-2; no reliable D call. With 5 bases removed from V and 5 bases from J, the gap between germline ends came to 9 bases. CDR3 length: 12 amino acids. Germline values: CDR1 MDHEN, CDR2 SYDVKM. The CDR3 coding sequence is TGTGCCAGCAGTCCCCGGGAGTATGGCTACACCTTC. Translated: CASSPREYGYTF.

This chain uses TRBV27 with TRBJ1-2, with D perhaps TRBD1 (6 bases). Trimming took 6 bases from V and 7 from J, leaving 18 bases between them. Per germline, CDR1 MNHEY and CDR2 SMNVEV (reference sequence). The length of the CDR3 is 14 residues. The CDR3 sequence is CASRLLAGETGYTF. In DNA, the CDR3 is TGTGCCAGCAGGCTTCTCGCAGGGGAGACTGGCTACACCTTC.

The sample holds a few counts of this clone. The chain carries TRBV7-2 and TRBJ2-1; 12 nucleotides match TRBD2. The CDR3 has 15 amino acids. Germline loops: CDR1 SGHTA, CDR2 FQGNSA. J was trimmed by 8 bases and V by 4 bases; bases with no gene match: 6. CDR3 in DNA: TGTGCCAGCAGCTCACCTAGCGGGAGGGGTTATGAGCAGTTCTTC. This gives the protein CASSSPSGRGYEQFF.

V usage is TRBV19 and J usage is TRBJ1-5; D is undetermined. The V gene lost 2 bases and the J gene lost 9 bases, with 8 bases spanning the gap. The CDR3 covers 12 residues. Germline V gene lookup returns CDR1 LNHDA and CDR2 SQIVND (reference sequence). DNA of the CDR3: TGTGCCAGTAGTATACTGTCGGGGCCCCAGCATTTT. This sequence encodes CASSILSGPQHF. Together with reference TRBV19 and TRBJ1-5, the CDR3 gives the full variable domain: DGGITQSPKYLFRKEGQNVTLSCEQNLNHDAMYWYRQDPGQGLRLIYYSQIVNDFQKGDIAEGYSVSREKKESFPLTVTSAQKNPTAFYLCASSILSGPQHFGDGTRLSIL.

This chain links TRBV7-8 with TRBJ2-2; no clear D. The germline V and J ends were trimmed by 0 bases and 7 bases, with 6 bases remaining between them. The CDR3 is 13 amino acids. Per germline, CDR1 SGHVS and CDR2 FQNEAQ. CDR3 nucleotide sequence: TGTGCCAGCAGCTTAGCCACCGGCGGGGAGCTGTTTTTT. Translation: CASSLATGGELFF.